This T cell receptor beta chain came from a study of regulatory T cells in long-lasting Graves disease. This clonotype has only one observation. Its antigen is unknown. Time point specified: newly diagnosed GD, antithyroid drugs for less than 3 months. RNA extracted from PBMCs served as the sequencing template. Study results and limitations: Those with persistent Graves' had less TCR diversity than newly diagnosed patients. When disease was persistent, TRBV28, TRBJ1-2 and TRBJ2-5 were the favored segments.

Researchers made TCR beta libraries by using iRepertoire HTBI primers and running Arm-PCR on CDR3 regions. Per the authors' pipeline: Sample data revealed roughly 62 TRBV and 14 TRBJ segments. A single record per CDR3 protein comes from TCRdb applying MiXCR to the multiplex PCR reads. The V and J calls come from TCRdb's annotation, not from the publication. The data contain more than 400,000 distinct CDR3 sequences, around 15% of them singletons. Germline V gene lookup returns CDR1 SQVTM and CDR2 ANQGSEA. The CDR3 sequence is 12 residues long. The same sample was also used in a study of T cells in Graves' hyperthyroidism and ophthalmopathy. That source adds: TCR CDR3 underwent first-round RT-PCR with the HTBI primer set.

The chain joins TRBV29-1 to TRBJ2-5; tentatively, D is TRBD1 (5 bases). The J call may not be correct, given that the DNA end is closer to TRBJ2-1. The TCR was taken from a middle-aged man with Graves disease. The sample in question was peripheral blood mononuclear cells (PBMCs), obtained at new diagnosis, from a patient treated with antithyroid drugs. CDR3 protein: CSVGSGKNEQFF. CDR3 bases: TGCAGCGTTGGGTCAGGGAAAAATGAGCAGTTCTTC.